This record concerns one TCR beta chain sequence. Antigen unknown. This CDR3 is 17 amino acids long. J gave up 4 bases and V 5 bases, and 15 bases lay outside the gene matches. Per germline, CDR1 ENHRY and CDR2 SYGVKD. The data were taken from a study of T-cell memory formation after mild COVID-19. About the study: The TCR clusters were mostly specific to one donor.

Study results and caveats: Some SARS-CoV-2-responding clones were already detected in memory before infection.

After 5'RACE with constant-segment primers, TCR alpha and TCR beta cDNA libraries carrying sample barcodes and UMIs were obtained. TCRdb reanalysed the 5' RACE reads using MiXCR and keeps one entry per CDR3 protein. Of under 650,000 distinct CDR3 sequences listed, roughly 18% are singletons. V is TRBV10-3 and J is TRBJ2-3, with 7 nucleotides matching TRBD1. The sequencing input was PBMCs or a T cell subset sorted from them (not recorded which). The sequence was collected from an adult woman who had mild COVID-19 (a few samples of this study predate the infection). Cell type and time point are not known. CDR3 sequence (DNA): TGTGCCATCAGTCCCCGACAGGGACGGCCCACAGCAGATACGCAGTATTTT. This gives the protein CAISPRQGRPTADTQYF.